Following are 20 T cell receptor beta chains from one sample sequenced in a study of T cells in women clearing cervical HPV infection. TCRdb keeps only in-frame clones here, not all; method: immunoSEQ multiplex PCR. The sample table sets out tens of thousands of clones. What was sequenced was blood buffy coat. These receptors were obtained from a woman aged 18 to 75 with a cervical HPV16 infection that either progressed to CIN3+ or cleared (not recorded which).

Turning to this clone: The CDR3 end is not reached by the read, which stops 3 residues before it; the germline J gene fills it in. V gene TRBV28 combines with J gene TRBJ2-5; the D gene is possibly TRBD2 (6 bases). Per germline, CDR1 MDHEN and CDR2 SYDVKM. Trimming removed 4 bases from V and 2 bases from J, with 14 bases in between. The CDR3 is 15 amino acids. The CDR3 here is CASSSRLVPQETQYF. Incomplete CDR3 DNA: TGTGCCAGCAGTTCCAGACTAGTACCTCAAGAGACC.

Notes on this clone: The CDR3 end is not reached by the read, which stops 3 residues before it; the germline J gene fills it in. The chain combines TRBV7-9 with TRBJ1-2, with D perhaps TRBD1 (6 bases). CDR1 and CDR2 (germline): SEHNR, FQNEAQ (reference sequence). This CDR3 spans 15 amino acids. Here the CDR3 reads CASGPTSGRTDTYTF. The sequenced CDR3 bases are TGTGCCAGCGGACCCACTAGCGGGAGGACAGATACC.

The chain's CDR3 is CSVEGRDGGTDTQYF. Partial CDR3 DNA: TGCAGCGTTGAAGGGCGGGATGGGGGCACAGATACG. The genes are TRBV29-1 and TRBJ2-3; the D gene is possibly TRBD2 (6 bases). Sequencing ends 3 residues short of the CDR3 end; the germline J gene provides the rest. The germline V gene encodes CDR1 SQVTM and CDR2 ANQGSEA. The V end lost 1 base, the J end lost 1 base, and 12 bases lay between the germline ends. This CDR3 is 15 amino acids long.

Details on this clone: Coverage ceases 3 residues before the CDR3 finishes, and the germline J gene fills in the end. The V and J genes are TRBV19 and TRBJ1-5; D unclear. Deletions cut 5 bases from V and 5 bases from J, with 7 bases between. Germline CDR1 LNHDA, CDR2 SQIVND (reference sequence). This CDR3 region has 12 residues. CDR3 loop: CASSPLDQPQHF. The part of the CDR3 DNA that was read is TGTGCCAGTAGTCCCCTTGATCAGCCC.

Notes on this clone: With the read ending 3 residues before the CDR3 end, the germline J gene is used to fill in that end. V is TRBV28 and J is TRBJ1-4, with D perhaps matching TRBD1 (5 bases). Germline-derived CDR1 and CDR2 are MDHEN and SYDVKM. V gave up 5 bases and J gave up 8 bases, with 6 bases separating them. The CDR3 contains 11 residues. CDR3 region: CASSRQEKLFF. CDR3 DNA (partial): TGTGCCAGCAGTCGACAGGAAAAA. Based on the CDR3 plus reference TRBV28 and TRBJ1-4, the full variable domain is DVKVTQSSRYLVKRTGEKVFLECVQDMDHENMFWYRQDPGLGLRLIYFSYDVKMKEKGDIPEGYSVSREKKERFSLILESASTNQTSMYLCASSRQEKLFFGSGTQLSVL.

As for this clone: The sequence runs out 3 residues before the end of the CDR3; the remainder is reconstructed from the germline J gene. The chain couples TRBV19 to TRBJ2-1, with 10 bases that match TRBD2. This CDR3 has 14 residues. V lost 6 bases and J lost 6; bases outside the gene matches: 5. Germline loops: CDR1 LNHDA, CDR2 SQIVND (reference sequence). The CDR3 DNA, read in part, is TGTGCCAGTAGAACTAGCGGGGCTTTCAATGAG. Its translation is CASRTSGAFNE. The CDR3 in full is CASRTSGAFNEQFF.

In regard to this clone: Relative to the germline gene, one junction end is altered; a read error may explain this. The sequence runs out 3 residues before the end of the CDR3; the remainder is reconstructed from the germline J gene. The chain joins TRBV4-2 to TRBJ1-1; D unclear. This CDR3 has 14 residues. The germline CDR1 and CDR2 sequences are LGHNA and YNFKEQ. CDR3 DNA, as far as it was read: TGCGCCAGCAGCCAAGGGCCCTGGAACACTGAA. As protein: CASSQGPWNTE. The whole CDR3 is CASSQGPWNTEAFF.

As for this clone: With the read ending 3 residues before the CDR3 end, the germline J gene is used to fill in that end. The chain recombines TRBV6-2 or TRBV6-3 with TRBJ2-7; D possibly matches TRBD1 or TRBD2 (6 bases each). CDR1 is MNHEY and CDR2 is SVGEGT in the germline V gene. This CDR3 has 13 amino acids. V shed 2 bases and J shed 6 bases, with 11 bases lying between them. CDR3 region: CASSYLGGGEQYF. Partial CDR3 DNA: TGTGCCAGCAGTTACCTAGGAGGGGGCGAG.

A note on this clone: The sequence runs out 3 residues before the end of the CDR3; the remainder is reconstructed from the germline J gene. The V call is TRBV7-9, the J call TRBJ1-2; possibly TRBD1 for D (5 bases). The CDR3 runs 14 residues. Germline-derived CDR1 and CDR2 are SEHNR and FQNEAQ (reference sequence). The part of the CDR3 DNA that was read is TGTGCCAGCAGCTTAGTCCAGGGAACAGATACC. Its protein product is CASSLVQGTDT. The whole CDR3 protein is CASSLVQGTDTYTF.

About this clone itself: The read comes to an end 3 residues before the CDR3 does, leaving the germline J gene to fill in the end. The chain is built from TRBV7-8 and TRBJ2-7, with D unclear. Trimming shortened V by 5 bases and J by 3 bases, and 17 bases separated the two germline ends. CDR1 and CDR2 from the germline V gene are SGHVS and FQNEAQ. The CDR3 covers 15 residues. This CDR3 reads CASSLGQTEIYEQYF. Partial CDR3 DNA: TGTGCCAGCAGCCTAGGCCAAACAGAGATCTACGAG.

Comments on this clone: The CDR3 end falls 3 residues outside the read, so it is completed with the germline J gene. V gene TRBV13 combines with J gene TRBJ2-7; D gene unclear. In germline, CDR1 is PRHDT, CDR2 FYEKMQ (reference sequence). There are 12 residues in the CDR3. V gave up 6 bases and J gave up 2 bases, with 8 bases separating them. CDR3 DNA, as far as it was read: TGTGCCAGCAGATCAACTACCTACGAG. Translating gives CASRSTTYE. In full, the CDR3 reads CASRSTTYEQYF. The full variable domain, completed using reference TRBV13 and TRBJ2-7, is AAGVIQSPRHLIKEKRETATLKCYPIPRHDTVYWYQQGPGQDPQFLISFYEKMQSDKGSIPDRFSAQQFSDYHSELNMSSLELGDSALYFCASRSTTYEQYFGPGTRLTVT.

Its frequency marks this clone as medium-sized (0.01 to 0.1%). The read ends 3 residues before the CDR3 terminus; that terminus is restored from the germline J gene. The chain employs TRBV18 and TRBJ2-3; the D gene is possibly TRBD2 (5 bases). Germline CDR1 reads KGHSH; CDR2 reads LQKENI. CDR3 length: 14 amino acids. V was shortened by 4 bases and J by 2 bases, with 10 bases between the two germline ends. The CDR3: CASSRGFDTDTQYF. Incomplete CDR3 DNA: TGTGCCAGCTCACGAGGGTTCGACACAGATACG.

This CDR3 reads CASEDRDYGYTF. Incomplete CDR3 DNA: TGTGCCAGTGAGGACAGGGACTATGGC. The chain uses TRBV19 and TRBJ1-2; 8 positions match TRBD1. The observed sequence ends 3 residues before the CDR3 terminus, with the missing tail filled in from the germline J gene. The length of the CDR3 is 12 residues. J was trimmed by 3 bases and V by 8 bases; bases with no gene match: 2. Germline CDR1 and CDR2: LNHDA and SQIVND (reference sequence).

With regard to this clone: Read coverage stops 3 residues before the CDR3 terminus; the germline J gene supplies the remainder. The genes are TRBV19 and TRBJ1-5; 8 bases match TRBD1. Trimming cost V 6 bases and J 6 bases; bases outside gene matches: 7. The CDR3 is made up of 14 amino acids. From germline, CDR1 is LNHDA and CDR2 SQIVND (reference sequence). Here the CDR3 reads CASRPPDRVQPQHF. The covered CDR3 bases are TGTGCCAGTAGGCCTCCGGACAGGGTTCAGCCC.

As for this clone: The read ends 3 residues before the CDR3 terminus; that terminus is restored from the germline J gene. The chain couples TRBV11-2 to TRBJ2-1, with D possibly being TRBD2 (6 bases). The CDR3 spans 15 residues. The V end lost 2 bases, the J end lost 3 bases, and 11 bases lay between the germline ends. The germline V gene has CDR1 SGHAT and CDR2 FQNNGV. The CDR3 spells CASSLLLADYNEQFF. The covered CDR3 bases are TGTGCCAGCAGCTTACTCTTAGCGGACTACAATGAG. Looking up the rest from reference TRBV11-2 and TRBJ2-1 gives the full variable domain: EAGVAQSPRYKIIEKRQSVAFWCNPISGHATLYWYQQILGQGPKLLIQFQNNGVVDDSQLPKDRFSAERLKGVDSTLKIQPAKLEDSAVYLCASSLLLADYNEQFFGPGTRLTVL.

Remarks on this clone: An end of the junction differs from the germline gene, which may be a read error. From the germline J gene comes the end of the CDR3, since the read stops 3 residues before it. V is TRBV4-2 and J is TRBJ2-3; the match to TRBD2 covers 9 bases. The germline V gene encodes CDR1 LGHNA and CDR2 YNFKEQ. This CDR3 is 16 amino acids long. CDR3 region: CASSRTLAGEGPTQYF. The part of the CDR3 DNA that was read is TGCGCCAGCAGCCGGACCTTAGCGGGAGAGGGGCCTACG.

Comments on this clone: The read falls 3 residues short of the CDR3 end, and the missing part is taken from the germline J gene. The V and J genes are TRBV19 and TRBJ2-3; 7 nucleotides line up with TRBD1. The CDR3 extends over 13 amino acids. Germline V gene lookup returns CDR1 LNHDA and CDR2 SQIVND (reference sequence). The CDR3 reads CASSNQGVQPQYF. Incomplete CDR3 DNA: TGTGCCAGTAGCAACCAGGGGGTTCAGCCG.

Frequency places this clone as medium-sized. Read sequence stops 3 residues before the CDR3 end, and the germline J gene provides the missing end. This sequence joins TRBV18 and TRBJ2-1, with D maybe TRBD2 (6 bases). This CDR3 has 12 residues. V lost 8 bases and J 4 bases, leaving 9 bases between the germline ends. Germline V CDR1 and CDR2: KGHSH, LQKENI. The sequenced part of the CDR3 DNA is TGTGCCAGCACCGGGACTTACAATGAG. It codes for CASTGTYNE. The CDR3 reads in full as CASTGTYNEQFF.

Note on this clone: A read error may produce the germline difference seen at one junction end. The read comes to an end 3 residues before the CDR3 does, leaving the germline J gene to fill in the end. V usage is TRBV4-2 and J usage is TRBJ1-2, with D possibly TRBD1 on 6 matching bases. This CDR3 is 15 amino acids long. Germline values: CDR1 LGHNA, CDR2 YNFKEQ. The DNA read from the CDR3 is TGCGCCAGCAGCCAAGCGATAACAGGGAACTATGGC. This codes for CASSQAITGNYG. The entire CDR3 reads CASSQAITGNYGYTF.

As concerns this clone: The CDR3 end falls 3 residues outside the read, so it is completed with the germline J gene. V usage is TRBV20-1 and J usage is TRBJ2-1; D not certain. CDR3 size: 14 residues. Trimming took 2 bases from V and 3 from J, leaving 11 bases between them. From germline, CDR1 is DFQATT and CDR2 SNEGSKA (reference sequence). CDR3 region: CSARSWRNYNEQFF. The sequenced CDR3 bases are TGCAGTGCTAGATCCTGGCGGAACTACAATGAG.